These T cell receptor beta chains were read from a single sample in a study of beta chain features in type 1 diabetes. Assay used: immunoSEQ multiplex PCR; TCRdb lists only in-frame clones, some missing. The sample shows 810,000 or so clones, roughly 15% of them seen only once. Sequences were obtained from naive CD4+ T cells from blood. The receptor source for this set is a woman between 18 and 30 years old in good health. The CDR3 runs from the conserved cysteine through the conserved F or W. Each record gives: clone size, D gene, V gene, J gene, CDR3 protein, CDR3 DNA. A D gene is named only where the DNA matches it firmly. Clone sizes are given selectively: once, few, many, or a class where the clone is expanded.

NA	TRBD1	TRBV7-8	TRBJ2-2	CASGRQGDGGELFF	TGTGCCAGCGGAAGACAGGGGGACGGCGGGGAGCTGTTTTTT
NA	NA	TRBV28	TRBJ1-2	CASSFPQGYNGYTF	TGTGCCAGCAGTTTCCCCCAGGGTTATAATGGCTACACCTTC
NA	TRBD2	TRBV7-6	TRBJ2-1	CASSLALAGGRNEQFF	TGTGCCAGCAGCTTAGCATTAGCGGGAGGGCGCAATGAGCAGTTCTTC
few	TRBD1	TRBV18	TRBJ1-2	CASSPGRDRGGYTF	TGTGCCAGCTCACCGGGCCGGGACAGAGGTGGCTACACCTTC
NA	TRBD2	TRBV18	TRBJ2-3	CASSPASGSTDTQYF	TGTGCCAGCTCACCTGCTAGCGGGAGCACAGATACGCAGTATTTT
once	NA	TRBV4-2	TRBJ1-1	CASSQDGGAEAFF	TGTGCCAGCAGCCAAGACGGAGGAGCTGAAGCTTTCTTT
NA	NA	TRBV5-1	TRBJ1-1	CASGGTSGDTEAFF	TGCGCCAGCGGAGGAACTTCCGGGGACACTGAAGCTTTCTTT
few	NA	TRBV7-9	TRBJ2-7	CASRNTAGSYEQYF	TGTGCCAGCAGAAACACCGCGGGATCCTACGAGCAGTACTTC
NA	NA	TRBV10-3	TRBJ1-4	CATAPRSTNEKLFF	TGTGCCACGGCGCCGCGGTCAACTAATGAAAAACTGTTTTTT
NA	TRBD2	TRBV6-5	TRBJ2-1	CASSPGTSFYEQFF	TGTGCCAGCAGCCCCGGGACTAGCTTCTATGAGCAGTTCTTC
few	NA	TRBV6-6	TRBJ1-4	CASTDVEKLFF	TGTGCCAGCACGGATGTTGAAAAACTGTTTTTT
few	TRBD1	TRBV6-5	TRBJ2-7	CASSQGQIYEQYF	TGTGCCAGCAGTCAGGGACAGATCTACGAGCAGTACTTC
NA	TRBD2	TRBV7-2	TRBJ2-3	CASSPATSGTMSDTQYF	TGTGCCAGCAGCCCCGCGACTAGCGGGACAATGTCAGATACGCAGTATTTT
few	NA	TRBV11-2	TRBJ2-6	CASSLGPGANVLTF	TGTGCCAGCAGCTTAGGACCTGGGGCCAACGTCCTGACTTTC
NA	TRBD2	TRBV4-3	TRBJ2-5	CASSQVVGGRETQYF	TGCGCCAGCAGCCAAGTTGTGGGAGGGCGAGAGACCCAGTACTTC
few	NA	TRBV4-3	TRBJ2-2	CASSHLVGSNTGELFF	TGCGCCAGCAGCCATTTGGTAGGGTCGAACACCGGGGAGCTGTTTTTT
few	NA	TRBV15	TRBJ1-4	CATSRKGATNEKLFF	TGTGCCACCAGCAGAAAGGGAGCAACTAATGAAAAACTGTTTTTT
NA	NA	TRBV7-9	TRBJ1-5	CASSLIGQPQHF	TGTGCCAGCAGCTTAATAGGTCAGCCCCAGCATTTT
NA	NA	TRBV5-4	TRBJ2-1	CASSQDWANEQFF	TGTGCCAGCAGCCAAGACTGGGCCAATGAGCAGTTCTTC
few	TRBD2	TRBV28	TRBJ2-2	CASSLAGGRGGELFF	TGTGCCAGCAGTTTAGCGGGAGGCCGTGGCGGGGAGCTGTTTTTT
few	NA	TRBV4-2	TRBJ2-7	CASSSLSGAGEQYF	TGTGCCAGCAGCTCCCTCTCGGGGGCGGGGGAGCAGTACTTC
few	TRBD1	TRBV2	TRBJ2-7	CASSALDRGLVEQYF	TGTGCCAGCAGTGCGCTAGACAGGGGATTGGTCGAGCAGTACTTC
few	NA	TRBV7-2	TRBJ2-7	CASSPVVLSYEQYF	TGTGCCAGCAGCCCTGTGGTACTTTCCTACGAGCAGTACTTC
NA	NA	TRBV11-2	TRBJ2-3	CASSWIDGDTQYF	TGTGCCAGCAGTTGGATCGATGGAGATACGCAGTATTTT
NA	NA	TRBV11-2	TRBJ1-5	CASSARGSQPQHF	TGTGCCAGCAGCGCCCGGGGTAGTCAGCCCCAGCATTTT
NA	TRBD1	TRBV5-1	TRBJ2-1	CASSLGGQGPVVF	TGCGCCAGCAGCTTGGGGGGACAGGGGCCCGTAGTCTTC
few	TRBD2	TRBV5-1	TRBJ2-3	CASSVPGTTYTDTQYF	TGCGCCAGCAGCGTTCCCGGGACTACATACACAGATACGCAGTATTTT
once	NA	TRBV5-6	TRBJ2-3	CASSLDFPYTQYF	TGTGCCAGCAGCCTGGACTTTCCCTATACGCAGTATTTT
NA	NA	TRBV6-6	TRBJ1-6	CASSYSGGNSPLHF	TGTGCCAGCAGTTACTCAGGTGGCAATTCACCCCTCCACTTT
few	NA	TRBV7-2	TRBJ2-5	CASSRWEKTQYF	TGTGCCAGCAGCCGTTGGGAAAAGACCCAGTACTTC
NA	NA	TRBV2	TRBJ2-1	CASSPDSWQFF	TGTGCCAGCAGTCCAGACAGCTGGCAGTTCTTC
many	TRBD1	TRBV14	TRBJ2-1	CASSPPPGQGSYNEQFF	TGTGCCAGCAGCCCACCGCCGGGACAGGGTTCCTACAATGAGCAGTTCTTC
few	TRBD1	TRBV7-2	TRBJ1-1	CASSLGGQGIAFF	TGTGCCAGCAGCTTAGGTGGACAGGGTATAGCTTTCTTT
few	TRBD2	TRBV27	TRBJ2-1	CASTSGRAYNEQFF	TGTGCCAGCACCAGCGGGAGGGCATACAATGAGCAGTTCTTC
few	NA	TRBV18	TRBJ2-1	CASSPRGPPYNEQFF	TGTGCCAGCTCACCAAGGGGACCCCCCTACAATGAGCAGTTCTTC
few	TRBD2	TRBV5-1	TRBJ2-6	CASSLQAGALGANVLTF	TGCGCCAGCAGCTTGCAGGCGGGAGCATTAGGGGCCAACGTCCTGACTTTC
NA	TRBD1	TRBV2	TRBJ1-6	CASSGEGASSPLHF	TGTGCCAGCAGTGGAGAGGGGGCGAGTTCACCCCTCCACTTT
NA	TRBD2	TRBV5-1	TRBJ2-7	CASSLGAGVGYEQYF	TGCGCCAGCAGCTTGGGAGCGGGAGTGGGCTATGAGCAGTACTTC
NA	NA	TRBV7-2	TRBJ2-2	CASSLAGQNTGELFF	TGTGCCAGCAGCTTAGCCGGACAAAACACCGGGGAGCTGTTTTTT
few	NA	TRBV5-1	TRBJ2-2	CASTPRTGRNTGELFF	TGCGCCAGCACCCCTCGGACGGGCCGAAACACCGGGGAGCTGTTTTTT
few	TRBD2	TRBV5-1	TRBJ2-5	CASSLGTSGQETQYF	TGCGCCAGCAGCCTCGGGACTAGCGGCCAAGAGACCCAGTACTTC
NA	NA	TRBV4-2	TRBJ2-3	CASSQVPPRGNTQYF	TGTGCCAGCAGCCAGGTACCCCCCCGCGGGAATACGCAGTATTTT